This TCR beta chain appears in the sequencing data of a study of blood T cell repertoires in COVID-19. V lost 2 bases to trimming and J lost 5 bases, with 12 bases between them. The CDR3 loop spans 14 amino acids. Germline-derived CDR1 and CDR2 are MNHEY and SVGEGT. Clones were read by immunoSEQ multiplex PCR, and TCRdb kept only the in-frame ones, dropping some. There are roughly 100,000 clones in the sample; approximately 84% occur only once, and 4% to 5.5% lies in the top ten. This TCR came from a human donor in a cohort sampled during active COVID-19. Specimen: peripheral blood. The rearrangement joins TRBV6-2 or TRBV6-3 to TRBJ1-1; D is uncertain. The CDR3 sequence: CASSYSGVGTEAFF. CDR3 DNA: TGTGCCAGCAGTTACAGCGGCGTGGGGACTGAAGCTTTCTTT.